Here is one T cell receptor beta chain with its context. Its antigen has not been determined. Base qualities were left out, and no much larger clone turns up one base away. This record comes from a study of CD8 T cells in Susac syndrome (dated by TCRdb to between 2017 and 2020). Turning to the overall study: The study used repertoire sequencing to test whether antigen drove CD8+ T cell activation and differentiation in Susac syndrome. Study-wide conclusions, independent of this receptor: The number of individuals in the TCR sequencing and HLA analysis was acknowledged as relatively small.

The germline V gene gives CDR1 as SGHTA and CDR2 as FQGNSA. The CDR3 sequence holds 16 residues, the cysteine and phenylalanine included. Of all the DNA, just the CDR3 is kept, 48 bases in frame from base 1. The germline V end is reduced by 3 bases and the J end by 8 bases; junction bases left unmatched: 10. High-throughput TCR beta sequencing profiled peripheral blood CD8+ and CD4+ T cells from healthy donors, Susac syndrome patients and multiple sclerosis patients. Multiple sclerosis controls were treatment-naive patients with stable or active relapsing-remitting disease fulfilling revised McDonald criteria. Bulk CD8+ and CD4+ T cells were purified by magnetic negative isolation, while CD8+ TEMRA cells were enriched using FACS. Blood was collected in EDTA tubes and processed within 24 hours, with PBMCs isolated through density gradient centrifugation. PBMCs intended for TCR sequencing were cryopreserved in liquid nitrogen and thawed later in a water bath at 37 degrees C. A purity of at least 90% was achieved for sorted or isolated CD4+, CD8+ and CD8+ TEMRA cells.

RNA was extracted with the RNeasy kit and about 0.5 to 1 ug was reverse transcribed using random hexamers. The immunoSEQ multiplex PCR assay, which covers 54 Vbeta and 13 Jbeta segments, was used to amplify TCR beta CDR3 regions. PCR amplification bias was corrected using a synthetic template baseline for primer optimization and computational correction. The original methods were these. Reads were annotated to V, D and J genes according to IMGT and were analyzed with immunoSEQ Analyzer, with only productive sequences retained. Clonality was calculated as one minus the Shannon entropy normalized by log2 of the number of productive unique sequences. For each patient and control, public and private clones were evaluated among the 100 most prevalent clones. Clones were defined as Susac-specific if absent from the healthy and MS cohorts, from more than 900 published viral clones and from other ImmuneACCESS disease sequences. TCRdb handled the public reads itself, with Q25 trimming in fastp and clone calling in MiXCR, and kept productive beta chains. For every CDR3 protein sequence, its rows merge into one entry that carries the most common genes and DNA. The V and J calls were not made by the authors but by TCRdb's processing. The table for this sample lists 250,000 to 350,000 distinct CDR3 sequences; approximately 90% of them were counted only once. The ten largest clones take up 0.065% of the sample.

The sequence is built from TRBV7-2 and TRBJ2-1, with 10 central nucleotides matching TRBD2. Sequencing used CD4+ T cells from PBMCs. This clonotype originated in a human donor with multiple sclerosis. The CDR3 has the sequence CASSFTSGTSKDEQFF. Read as DNA, the sequence is TGTGCCAGCAGCTTCACTAGCGGGACTTCAAAGGATGAGCAGTTCTTC.